These 12 T cell receptor beta chains came from one sample sequenced in a study of CD8 T cells in Susac syndrome. RNA was extracted with the RNeasy kit, and a quantity of roughly 0.45 to 1 ug was reverse transcribed using random hexamers. TCRdb re-called the immunoSEQ multiplex PCR reads through MiXCR, storing one row per CDR3 protein. The sample shows roughly 200,000 distinct CDR3 sequences, around 95% of them seen only once. The specimen was CD4+ T cells from PBMCs. Source of these receptors: a human donor with multiple sclerosis.

The gene calls are TRBV2 and TRBJ1-2; D is perhaps TRBD1 (5 bases). This CDR3 has 12 amino acids. Germline CDR1 SNHLY, CDR2 FYNNEI. V gave up 7 bases and J gave up 4 bases, with 10 bases separating them. The CDR3 DNA sequence: TGTGCCAGCACCATGGACATCTATGGCTACACCTTC. Protein sequence: CASTMDIYGYTF. Drawing the rest from reference TRBV2 and TRBJ1-2, the complete variable domain is EPEVTQTPSHQVTQMGQEVILRCVPISNHLYFYWYRQILGQKVEFLVSFYNNEISEKSEIFDDQFSVERPDGSNFTLKIRSTKLEDSAMYFCASTMDIYGYTFGSGTRLTVV.

This rearrangement joins TRBV5-4 to TRBJ2-1, with D possibly being TRBD2 (5 bases). CDR1 is SGHNT, CDR2 YYREEE, per germline (reference sequence). The V and J ends lost 1 base and 0 bases respectively, with 8 bases between them. The CDR3 runs to 15 residues. The CDR3 coding sequence is TGTGCCAGCAGCTTGATGGGGAGCTCCTACAATGAGCAGTTCTTC. Protein sequence: CASSLMGSSYNEQFF.

This sequence joins TRBV20-1 and TRBJ2-3; 8 bases line up with TRBD1. CDR3 length equals 15 residues. Germline V gene lookup returns CDR1 DFQATT and CDR2 SNEGSKA (reference sequence). The V and J ends lost 3 bases and 4 bases, in that order; junction bases with no gene match: 9. The CDR3 DNA reads TGCAGTGCTAGTAAACAGGGGGGTAGGGCAGATACGCAGTATTTT. Translated, it gives CSASKQGGRADTQYF.

The V gene is TRBV20-1, the J gene TRBJ1-1; 7 bases match TRBD1. After removal of 6 bases from V and 1 base from J, the junction contained 5 bases not matched to a gene. The CDR3 extends over 13 amino acids. Per the germline V gene, CDR1 is DFQATT and CDR2 is SNEGSKA (reference sequence). The CDR3 protein is CSAPRQGNTEAFF. As DNA, the CDR3 is TGCAGTGCCCCAAGACAGGGGAACACTGAAGCTTTCTTT.

The sample holds one count of this clonotype. The V and J genes are TRBV4-1 and TRBJ2-1; 7 bases match TRBD2. The V gene's germline CDR1 is MGHRA and CDR2 YSYEKL. V lost 1 base to trimming and J lost 2 bases; unmatched junction nucleotides: 5. There are 16 residues in the CDR3. CDR3 coding DNA: TGCGCCAGCAGCCAAGGCGGGGGTCGCACCTACAATGAGCAGTTCTTC. Amino acids: CASSQGGGRTYNEQFF.

The rearrangement joins TRBV12-3 or TRBV12-4 to TRBJ2-7; D is unclear. The V end lost 5 bases, the J end lost 4 bases, and 15 bases lay between the germline ends. The CDR3 loop spans 14 amino acids. The DNA of the CDR3 is TGTGCCAGCAGTCCTCGCAGGTCCTCTTACGAGCAGTACTTC. Translating it yields CASSPRRSSYEQYF.

The gene calls are TRBV6-5 and TRBJ1-2; D gene uncertain. With 8 bases removed from V and 2 bases from J, the gap between germline ends came to 18 bases. CDR1 MNHEY and CDR2 SVGAGI come from the germline V gene. The CDR3 spans 15 residues. The CDR3 here is CASRRSPWENYGYTF. For the CDR3, the DNA is TGTGCCAGCCGACGGTCCCCTTGGGAGAACTATGGCTACACCTTC.

This clonotype has only one observation. V gene TRBV7-9 combines with J gene TRBJ1-2; tentatively, D is TRBD1 (5 bases). The length of the CDR3 is 12 residues. Between the trimmed V and J ends, which lost 5 bases and 6 bases, there was a span of 10 bases. CDR1 and CDR2 (germline): SEHNR, FQNEAQ (reference sequence). The CDR3: CASSPATDGYTF. The DNA of the CDR3 is TGTGCCAGCAGCCCGGCGACAGATGGCTACACCTTC.

The V gene is TRBV6-6, the J gene TRBJ2-1; D tentatively fits TRBD1 or TRBD2 (6 bases each). Deletions cut 6 bases from V and 0 bases from J, with 15 bases between. In germline, CDR1 is MNHNY, CDR2 SVGAGI (reference sequence). The CDR3 is 16 residues long. As DNA, the CDR3 is TGTGCCAGCAGCAAGCCTGCGGGACACTCCTACAATGAGCAGTTCTTC. Its protein product is CASSKPAGHSYNEQFF.

This chain uses TRBV4-2 with TRBJ2-5, with 10 bases aligning to TRBD2. J lost 4 bases, V lost 0 bases, and 8 bases had no gene match. Per germline, CDR1 LGHNA and CDR2 YNFKEQ. CDR3 length: 17 residues. The DNA for the CDR3 is TGTGCCAGCAGCCAAGAAGGACAGCGGGGGGGCCCAGAGACCCAGTACTTC. It yields the protein CASSQEGQRGGPETQYF.

V usage is TRBV20-1 and J usage is TRBJ1-2; D uncertain. V lost 5 bases, J lost 4 bases, and 17 bases lay in between. Germline CDR1 and CDR2: DFQATT and SNEGSKA (reference sequence). CDR3 length: 14 residues. The CDR3, as DNA: TGCAGTGCTCCCGGAGGCAGCGCCCGCTATGGCTACACCTTC. Translated: CSAPGGSARYGYTF.

The DNA of the CDR3 is TGTGCCAGCAGCGTGGATTACGGGACAGGGCTCCTTGGTCAGTACTTC. This codes for CASSVDYGTGLLGQYF. The rearrangement joins TRBV9 to TRBJ2-7, with 9 bases fitting TRBD1. Germline V gene lookup returns CDR1 SGDLS and CDR2 YYNGEE. The CDR3 is 16 amino acids. The V segment lost 2 bases and the J segment 10 bases; nucleotides outside the gene matches: 16.